This TCR beta chain emerged from a study of immune reconstitution after stem cell transplant in scleroderma. Trimming pared 3 bases from V and 0 bases from J, leaving 8 bases between. This CDR3 has 15 residues. TCRdb independently ran MiXCR on the RT-PCR reads; one entry per CDR3 protein. The table lists a few thousand distinct CDR3 sequences, 5.7% of them singletons. This clonotype is medium-sized. The chain employs TRBV12-3 or TRBV12-4 and TRBJ2-2; tentatively, D is TRBD2 (6 bases). Sampling was conducted before or after autologous hematopoietic stem cell transplantation (not recorded which). The TCR was taken from a female donor with systemic sclerosis. The CDR3 DNA sequence: TGTGCCAGCAGTTTGGGCGGGACGAACACCGGGGAGCTGTTTTTT. It translates to CASSLGGTNTGELFF.